This T cell receptor (beta chain) was identified in a study of beta chain features in type 1 diabetes (dated by TCRdb to the late 2010s). Background on the whole study: Patients and healthy donors did not differ in mean age, gender distribution, total cell number or subset yield. A total of 90 million to 140 million sorted cells were examined across all samples, and RNA yield correlated strongly with the number of cells per subset. Naive and central memory subsets were obtained from all 30 or so donors, but regulatory and stem cell-like memory subsets were isolated from only 8 patients and roughly eight healthy donors. In the study, TCRB repertoires of sorted circulating CD4+ T cell subsets from recently diagnosed type 1 diabetes patients were compared with those of matched healthy donors.

V loses 0 bases, J loses 7 bases, and the germline ends lie 12 bases apart. For CDR1 and CDR2, the germline V gene (reference sequence) lists LNHNV and YYDKDF. The CDR3 covers 15 residues, taking in both the cysteine and the phenylalanine. Only the CDR3 region is kept as DNA, spanning 45 bases read in frame from base 1. The full study reports these points: HLA sub-analyses involved small numbers of individuals, so any influence of HLA type on TCRB rearrangement remained unresolved. Naive, central memory and regulatory TCRB repertoires appeared to be more alike among patients than among healthy donors. At VDJ recombination sites, type 1 diabetes patients had fewer insertions and more deleted nucleotides, which implies abnormalities in thymic rearrangement. A moderate but significant shortening of TCRB CDR3 length was observed in type 1 diabetes patients in all four CD4+ subsets. Because cDNA was sequenced instead of genomic DNA, activated cells with high expression could be over-represented, although the groups did not differ in activation or CD3 levels. Shorter templates might have been favored by PCR, but patient and control samples were amplified and corrected together, so both groups would have been affected equally by any skew.

A single peripheral blood draw of about 116 mL on average was collected from each donor into heparinised tubes. Using a panel that included CD45RO, CCR7, CD25, CD127, CD95 and CD27, naive, central memory, regulatory and stem cell-like memory CD4+ T cells were sorted on a BD FACSAria II. A purity above 98% was achieved for all sorted populations. PBMCs were separated immediately by Lymphoprep density gradient centrifugation and were stained directly, without being cultured. To minimize batch effects, samples were stained and sorted in pairs, one healthy donor with one patient per experiment. As concerns this clone: What this receptor recognizes is not known. No much larger clone is present one base from it, and per-base qualities are unavailable.

The entire amount of isolated RNA was reverse transcribed using the High Capacity cDNA Reverse Transcription Kit, so the sequenced TCRB transcripts were expressed ones. Naive, central memory and regulatory T cell samples underwent deep immunoSEQ sequencing, averaging around 4 million total reads per sample. Sorted cells were lysed in RLT buffer and RNA was extracted with DNase-treated RNeasy Micro or Mini kits, depending on cell number. To prevent cross-contamination, every cell subset was processed on its own, while patient and healthy donor samples were processed together. The immunoSEQ multiplex PCR was used to amplify TCRB sequences from cDNA, yielding 87-bp fragments that span the CDR3 region. Sequencing of the amplicons was performed on the Illumina HiSeq platform. As for the original processing: PCR bias was corrected computationally using synthetic template baselines, and reads within Hamming distance 2 were collapsed, with unmergeable singletons discarded. Reads were aligned to IMGT to assign V, D and J genes, CDR3 length, and insertions or deletions at six rearrangement sites. Clonotype counts were normalized to sorted cell number within each subset before computing true diversity and Gini coefficients with the tcR R package. The overlap coefficient, calculated on TCRB nucleotide sequences, was used to measure repertoire sharing. Held by TCRdb, this immuneACCESS table contains in-frame sequences only and omits some clones. Under half of the omission traces to an unresolved V gene where checked; the cause of the rest is unknown. V and J calls and clone size are given by that table; D and trimming were obtained from the DNA. The sample table holds around 300,000 clones, of which 8% were seen once. The ten largest clones take up more than 0.9% of the sample.

The sequenced sample was central memory CD4+ T cells from blood. The TCR was taken from a woman under 30 in good health. The rearrangement combines TRBV15 with TRBJ1-4; no D segment can be confidently identified. The sequence in DNA is TGTGCCACCAGCAGAGATCGGGTCAGCGGTGAAAAACTGTTTTTT. This codes for CATSRDRVSGEKLFF.